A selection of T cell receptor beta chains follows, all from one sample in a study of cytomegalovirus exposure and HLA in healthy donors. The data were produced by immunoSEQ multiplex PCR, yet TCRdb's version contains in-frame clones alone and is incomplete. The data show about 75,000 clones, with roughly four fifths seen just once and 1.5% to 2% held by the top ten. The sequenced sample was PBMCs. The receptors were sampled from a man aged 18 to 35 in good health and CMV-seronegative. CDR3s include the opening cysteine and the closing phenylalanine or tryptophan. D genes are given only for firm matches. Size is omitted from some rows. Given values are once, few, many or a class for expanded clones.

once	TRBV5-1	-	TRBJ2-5	TGCGCCAGCAGCTTGGGGGGACTCCGGGTTGGAGAGACCCAGTACTTC	CASSLGGLRVGETQYF
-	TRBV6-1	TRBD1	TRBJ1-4	TGTGCCAGCAGACAGACAGGGGCTCGCGAAAAACTGTTTTTT	CASRQTGAREKLFF
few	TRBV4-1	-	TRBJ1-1	TGCGCCAGCAAGCTGACAGTGAACACTGAAGCTTTCTTT	CASKLTVNTEAFF
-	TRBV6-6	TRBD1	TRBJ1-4	TGTGCCAGCAGTCGTAGGGGACAGGGGGGTGAAAAACTGTTTTTT	CASSRRGQGGEKLFF
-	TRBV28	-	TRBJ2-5	TGTGCCAGCCAACCCATGGGGGGGCCCCAAGAGACCCAGTACTTC	CASQPMGGPQETQYF
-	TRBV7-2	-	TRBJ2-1	TGTGCCAGCAGCTTGAACCAGGGCTTCTACAATGAGCAGTTCTTC	CASSLNQGFYNEQFF
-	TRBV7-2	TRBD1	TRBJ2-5	TGTGCCAGCAGACGGACAGGGAAGTTGACCCAGTACTTC	CASRRTGKLTQYF
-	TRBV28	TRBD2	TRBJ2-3	TGTGCCAGCAGCCTTCTAGCGGGAGCGCGGGATACGCAGTATTTT	CASSLLAGARDTQYF
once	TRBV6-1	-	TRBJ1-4	TGTGCCAGCAGTGTCTGGCCAGCTAGAGAAAAACTGTTTTTT	CASSVWPAREKLFF
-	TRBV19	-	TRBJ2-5	TGTGCCAGTACCCTGGGAGGCTTCCTCAAGACCCAGTACTTC	CASTLGGFLKTQYF
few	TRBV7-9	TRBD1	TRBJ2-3	TGTGCCAGCAGCCGGGACAGGGCTCAAGATACGCAGTATTTT	CASSRDRAQDTQYF
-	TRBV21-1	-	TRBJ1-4	TGTGCCAGCACGTGCGGGGGTTTAGACGAAAAACTGTTTTTT	CASTCGGLDEKLFF
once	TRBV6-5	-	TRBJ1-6	TGTGCCAGCACGCAGGGAGGGTTCCATAATTCACCCCTCCACTTT	CASTQGGFHNSPLHF
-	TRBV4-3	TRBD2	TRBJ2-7	TGCGCCAGCAGCCCGGGACTAGCGGGGTCAAGTTTATCCTACGAGCAGTACTTC	CASSPGLAGSSLSYEQYF
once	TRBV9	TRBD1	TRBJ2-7	TGTGCCAGCAGCGTCACACAGGGGTCCCCCCTAAAGGAGCAGTACTTC	CASSVTQGSPLKEQYF
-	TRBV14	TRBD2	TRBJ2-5	TGTGCCAGCAGAATAGCGGGGCGGGAGACCCAGTACTTC	CASRIAGRETQYF
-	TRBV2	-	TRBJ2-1	TGTGCCAGCAGTGAACTGCGGAGCCCTAACGACAATGAGCAGTTCTTC	CASSELRSPNDNEQFF
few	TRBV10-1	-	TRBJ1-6	TGCGCCAGCAGTGCCACCCTCCACTTT	CASSATLHF
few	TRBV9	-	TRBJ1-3	TGTGCCAGCAGCGAACATGCAGGAAACACCATATATTTT	CASSEHAGNTIYF
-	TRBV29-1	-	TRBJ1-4	TGCAGCGTTGTCTCCGGACTTAATGAAAAACTGTTTTTT	CSVVSGLNEKLFF
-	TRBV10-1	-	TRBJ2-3	TGCGCCAGCAGTGAGCAGGGACTCACAAGCACAGATACGCAGTATTTT	CASSEQGLTSTDTQYF
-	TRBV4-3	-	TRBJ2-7	TGCGCCAGCAGCCAAGATCTGGAGGGGATTCCCTACGAGCAGTACTTC	CASSQDLEGIPYEQYF
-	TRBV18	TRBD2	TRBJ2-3	TGTGCCAGCTCACCCAGCTTACTAGCGGGGCTCACAGATACGCAGTATTTT	CASSPSLLAGLTDTQYF
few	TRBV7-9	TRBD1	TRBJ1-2	TGTGCCAGCAGCTACCTACAGGGGGCGCTCGGCTATGGCTACACCTTC	CASSYLQGALGYGYTF
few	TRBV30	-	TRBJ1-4	TGTGCCTGGAGTGTCGCGGACAGAAGAGAGGGGAAACTGTTTTTT	CAWSVADRREGKLFF
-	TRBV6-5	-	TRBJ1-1	TGTGCCAGCAGTTACTCGATACGATCGGTGAACACTGAAGCTTTCTTT	CASSYSIRSVNTEAFF
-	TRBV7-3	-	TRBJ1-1	TGTGCCAGCGGTCGGAGGGCGAACACTGAAGCTTTCTTT	CASGRRANTEAFF